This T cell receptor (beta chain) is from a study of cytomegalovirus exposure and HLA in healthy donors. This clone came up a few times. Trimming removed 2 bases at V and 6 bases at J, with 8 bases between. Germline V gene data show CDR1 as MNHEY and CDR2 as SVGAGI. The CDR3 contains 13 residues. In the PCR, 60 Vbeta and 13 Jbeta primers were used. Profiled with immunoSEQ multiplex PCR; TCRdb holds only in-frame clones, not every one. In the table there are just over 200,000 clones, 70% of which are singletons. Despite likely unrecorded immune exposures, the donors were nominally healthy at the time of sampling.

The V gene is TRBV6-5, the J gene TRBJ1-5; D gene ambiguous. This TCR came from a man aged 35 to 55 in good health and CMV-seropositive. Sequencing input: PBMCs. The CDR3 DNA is TGTGCCAGCAGTTACGGAGGATTTCAGCCCCAGCATTTT. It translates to CASSYGGFQPQHF.